The 5 T cell receptor beta chains given below trace back to one sample, sequenced in a study of blood T cell repertoires in COVID-19. Sequenced by immunoSEQ multiplex PCR; TCRdb stores in-frame clones only, minus some. The sample contains roughly 200,000 clones, roughly 81% of which appear only once. The material sequenced was peripheral blood. The receptors derive from an elderly woman with COVID-19, enrolled during active disease.

The chain employs TRBV15 and TRBJ2-1, with 7 bases lining up with TRBD1. The CDR3 contains 15 residues. The ends lost 3 bases at V and 0 bases at J; junction bases unmatched: 2. CDR1 is LNHNV and CDR2 is YYDKDF in the germline V gene (reference sequence). CDR3 residues: CATSRDRFSYNEQFF. In DNA, the CDR3 is TGTGCCACCAGCAGGGACAGGTTCTCCTACAATGAGCAGTTCTTC.

DNA of the CDR3: TGCGCCAGCAGGGTGGCAGGCGAGAACACTGAAGCTTTCTTT. Protein sequence: CASRVAGENTEAFF. The V call is TRBV5-1, the J call TRBJ1-1, with D unclear. V was shortened by 5 bases and J by 1 base, with 12 bases between the two germline ends. CDR1 and CDR2 (germline): SGHRS, YFSETQ. The CDR3 is 14 residues long. Filled out from reference TRBV5-1 and TRBJ1-1, the complete variable domain reads KAGVTQTPRYLIKTRGQQVTLSCSPISGHRSVSWYQQTPGQGLQFLFEYFSETQRNKGNFPGRFSGRQFSNSRSEMNVSTLELGDSALYLCASRVAGENTEAFFGQGTRLTVV.

This clone was recorded only once. This chain links TRBV10-2 with TRBJ1-1; 7 bases are a match to TRBD1. With V trimmed by 4 bases and J by 3 bases, 11 bases remained unmatched. The CDR3 runs to 16 residues. CDR1 and CDR2 from the germline V gene are WSHSY and SAAADI. The CDR3 is CASSALTGEGDTEAFF. The CDR3 region has the DNA TGCGCCAGCAGTGCCCTTACAGGGGAAGGGGACACTGAAGCTTTCTTT.

The chain combines TRBV6-5 with TRBJ1-1; D is unclear. V lost 8 bases and J lost 0, with 16 bases in between. CDR3 length equals 15 residues. CDR1 is MNHEY and CDR2 is SVGAGI in the germline V gene. CDR3 DNA: TGTGCCAGCCGCTTGGCGCCTAGAATGAACACTGAAGCTTTCTTT. Its protein is CASRLAPRMNTEAFF.

The rearrangement links TRBV29-1 to TRBJ1-3; D is unclear. This CDR3 is built from 13 residues. The V end was cut by 5 bases, the J end by 0 bases, with 8 bases between. CDR1 is SQVTM, CDR2 ANQGSEA, per germline. The CDR3 nucleotides are TGCAGCGTTAGAGGTTTCTCTGGAAACACCATATATTTT. The encoded protein is CSVRGFSGNTIYF. Supplemented by reference TRBV29-1 and TRBJ1-3, the full variable domain reads SAVISQKPSRDICQRGTSLTIQCQVDSQVTMMFWYRQQPGQSLTLIATANQGSEATYESGFVIDKFPISRPNLTFSTLTVSNMSPEDSSIYLCSVRGFSGNTIYFGEGSWLTVV.